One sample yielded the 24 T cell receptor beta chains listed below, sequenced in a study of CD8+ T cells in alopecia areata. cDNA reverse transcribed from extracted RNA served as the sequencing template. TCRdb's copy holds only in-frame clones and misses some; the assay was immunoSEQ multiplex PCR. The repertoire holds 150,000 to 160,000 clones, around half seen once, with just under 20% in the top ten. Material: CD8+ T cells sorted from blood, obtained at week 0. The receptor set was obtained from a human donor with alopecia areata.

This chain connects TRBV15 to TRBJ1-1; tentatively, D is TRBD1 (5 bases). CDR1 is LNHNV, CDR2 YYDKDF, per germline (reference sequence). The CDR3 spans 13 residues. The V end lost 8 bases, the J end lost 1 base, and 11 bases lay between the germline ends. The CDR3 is CATSGPTNTEAFF. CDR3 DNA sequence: TGTGCCACCTCGGGACCAACGAACACTGAAGCTTTCTTT.

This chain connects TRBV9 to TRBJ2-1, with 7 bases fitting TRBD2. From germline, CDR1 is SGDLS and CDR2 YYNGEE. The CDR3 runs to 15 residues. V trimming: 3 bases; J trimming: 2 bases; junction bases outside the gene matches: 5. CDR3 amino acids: CASSGTSEAYNEQFF. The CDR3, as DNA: TGTGCCAGCAGCGGAACTAGCGAGGCCTACAATGAGCAGTTCTTC.

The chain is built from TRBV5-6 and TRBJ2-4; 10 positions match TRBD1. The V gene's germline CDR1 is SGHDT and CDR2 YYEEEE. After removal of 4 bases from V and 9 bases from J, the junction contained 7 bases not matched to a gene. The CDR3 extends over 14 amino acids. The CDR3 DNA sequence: TGTGCCAGCAGCCCGGGGACAGGGGACCCCATTCAGTACTTC. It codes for CASSPGTGDPIQYF.

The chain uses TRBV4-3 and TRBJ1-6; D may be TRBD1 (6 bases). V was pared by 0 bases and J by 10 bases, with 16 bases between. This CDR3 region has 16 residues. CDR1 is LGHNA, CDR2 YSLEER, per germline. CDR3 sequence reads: CASSQEGTLGLSPLHF. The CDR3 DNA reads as TGCGCCAGCAGCCAAGAAGGGACATTAGGACTGTCACCCCTCCACTTT.

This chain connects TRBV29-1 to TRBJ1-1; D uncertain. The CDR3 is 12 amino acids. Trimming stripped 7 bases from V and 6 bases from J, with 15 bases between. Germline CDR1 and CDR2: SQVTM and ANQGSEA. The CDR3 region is CSAIGQDPEAFF. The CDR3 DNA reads TGCAGCGCTATAGGGCAGGATCCTGAAGCTTTCTTT.

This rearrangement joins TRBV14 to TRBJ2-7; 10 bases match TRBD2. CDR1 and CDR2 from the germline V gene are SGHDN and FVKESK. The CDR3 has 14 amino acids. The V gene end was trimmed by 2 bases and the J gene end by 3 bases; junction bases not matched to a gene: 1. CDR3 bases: TGTGCCAGCAGCCAACTAGCGGGGGACTACGAGCAGTACTTC. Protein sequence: CASSQLAGDYEQYF. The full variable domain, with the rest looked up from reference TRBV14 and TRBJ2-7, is EAGVTQFPSHSVIEKGQTVTLRCDPISGHDNLYWYRRVMGKEIKFLLHFVKESKQDESGMPNNRFLAERTGGTYSTLKVQPAELEDSGVYFCASSQLAGDYEQYFGPGTRLTVT.

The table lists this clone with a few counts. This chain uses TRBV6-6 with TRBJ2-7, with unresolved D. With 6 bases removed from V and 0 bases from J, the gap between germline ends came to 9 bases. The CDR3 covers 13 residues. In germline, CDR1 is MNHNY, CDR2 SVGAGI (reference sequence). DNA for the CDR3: TGTGCCAGCAGAGGAGAAATCTCCTACGAGCAGTACTTC. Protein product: CASRGEISYEQYF.

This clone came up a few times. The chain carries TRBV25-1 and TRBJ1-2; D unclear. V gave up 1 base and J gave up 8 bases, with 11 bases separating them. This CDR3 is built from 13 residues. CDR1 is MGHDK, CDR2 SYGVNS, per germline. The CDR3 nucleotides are TGTGCCAGCAGTGAATTCGGGAGAGAGGGCTACACCTTC. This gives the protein CASSEFGREGYTF.

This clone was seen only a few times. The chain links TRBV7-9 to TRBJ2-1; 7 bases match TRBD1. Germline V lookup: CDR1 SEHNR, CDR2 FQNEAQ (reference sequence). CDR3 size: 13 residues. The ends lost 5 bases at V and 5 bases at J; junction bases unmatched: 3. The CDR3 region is CASSPTGNNEQFF. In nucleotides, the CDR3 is TGTGCCAGCAGCCCGACAGGGAACAATGAGCAGTTCTTC.

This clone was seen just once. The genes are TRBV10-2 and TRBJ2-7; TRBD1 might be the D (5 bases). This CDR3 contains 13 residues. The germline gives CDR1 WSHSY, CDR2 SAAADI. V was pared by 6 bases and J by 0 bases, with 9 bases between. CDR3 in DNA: TGCGCCAGCAGGGAAAGGGGCTCCTACGAGCAGTACTTC. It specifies CASRERGSYEQYF.

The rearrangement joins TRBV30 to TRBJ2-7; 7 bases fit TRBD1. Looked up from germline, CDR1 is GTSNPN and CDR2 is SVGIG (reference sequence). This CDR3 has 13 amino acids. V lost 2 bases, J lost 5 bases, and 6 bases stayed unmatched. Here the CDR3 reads CAWSWTGGNEQYF. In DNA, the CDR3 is TGTGCCTGGAGTTGGACAGGCGGAAACGAGCAGTACTTC.

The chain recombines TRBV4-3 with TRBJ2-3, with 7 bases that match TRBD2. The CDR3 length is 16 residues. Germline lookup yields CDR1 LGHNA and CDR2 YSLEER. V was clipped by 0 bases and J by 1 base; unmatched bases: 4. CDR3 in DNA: TGCGCCAGCAGCCAAGATTTTGGGAGGGGCACAGATACGCAGTATTTT. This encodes CASSQDFGRGTDTQYF.

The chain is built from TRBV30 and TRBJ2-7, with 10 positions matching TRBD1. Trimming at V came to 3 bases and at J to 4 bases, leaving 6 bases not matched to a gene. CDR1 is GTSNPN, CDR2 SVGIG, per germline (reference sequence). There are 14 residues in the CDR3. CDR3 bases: TGTGCCTGGAGCTCCGGGACAGGGGCTTACGAGCAGTACTTC. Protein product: CAWSSGTGAYEQYF.

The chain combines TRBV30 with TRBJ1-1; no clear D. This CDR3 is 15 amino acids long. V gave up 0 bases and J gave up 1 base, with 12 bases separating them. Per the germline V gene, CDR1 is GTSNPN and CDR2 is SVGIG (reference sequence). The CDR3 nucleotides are TGTGCCTGGAGTGTATCGGTCGGGAGGAACACTGAAGCTTTCTTT. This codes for CAWSVSVGRNTEAFF. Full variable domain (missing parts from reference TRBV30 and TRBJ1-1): SQTIHQWPATLVQPVGSPLSLECTVEGTSNPNLYWYRQAAGRGLQLLFYSVGIGQISSEVPQNLSASRPQDRQFILSSKKLLLSDSGFYLCAWSVSVGRNTEAFFGQGTRLTVV.

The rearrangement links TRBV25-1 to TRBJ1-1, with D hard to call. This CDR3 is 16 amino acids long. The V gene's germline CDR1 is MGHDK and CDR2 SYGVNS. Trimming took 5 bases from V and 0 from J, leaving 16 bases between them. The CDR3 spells CASSPRDTWMNTEAFF. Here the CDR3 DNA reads TGTGCCAGCAGTCCAAGGGATACATGGATGAACACTGAAGCTTTCTTT.

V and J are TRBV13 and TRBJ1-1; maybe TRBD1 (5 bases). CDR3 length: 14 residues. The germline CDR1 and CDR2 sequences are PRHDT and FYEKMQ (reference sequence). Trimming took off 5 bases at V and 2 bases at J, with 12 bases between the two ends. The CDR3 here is CASSPRGVNTEAFF. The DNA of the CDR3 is TGTGCCAGCAGCCCACGGGGGGTTAACACTGAAGCTTTCTTT. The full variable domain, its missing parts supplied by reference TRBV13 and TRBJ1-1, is AAGVIQSPRHLIKEKRETATLKCYPIPRHDTVYWYQQGPGQDPQFLISFYEKMQSDKGSIPDRFSAQQFSDYHSELNMSSLELGDSALYFCASSPRGVNTEAFFGQGTRLTVV.

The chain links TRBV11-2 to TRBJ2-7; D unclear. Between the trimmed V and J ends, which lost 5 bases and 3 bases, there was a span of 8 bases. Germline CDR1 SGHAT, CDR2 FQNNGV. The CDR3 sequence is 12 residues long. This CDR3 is CASSQGSYEQYF. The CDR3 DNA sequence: TGTGCCAGCAGCCAAGGAAGCTACGAGCAGTACTTC. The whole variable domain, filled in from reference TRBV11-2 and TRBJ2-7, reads EAGVAQSPRYKIIEKRQSVAFWCNPISGHATLYWYQQILGQGPKLLIQFQNNGVVDDSQLPKDRFSAERLKGVDSTLKIQPAKLEDSAVYLCASSQGSYEQYFGPGTRLTVT.

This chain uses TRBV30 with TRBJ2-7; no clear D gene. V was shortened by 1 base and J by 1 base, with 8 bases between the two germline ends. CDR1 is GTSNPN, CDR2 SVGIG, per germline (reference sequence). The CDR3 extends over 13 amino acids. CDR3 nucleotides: TGTGCCTGGAGTGGTGGCAGGTCCTACGAGCAGTACTTC. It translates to CAWSGGRSYEQYF.

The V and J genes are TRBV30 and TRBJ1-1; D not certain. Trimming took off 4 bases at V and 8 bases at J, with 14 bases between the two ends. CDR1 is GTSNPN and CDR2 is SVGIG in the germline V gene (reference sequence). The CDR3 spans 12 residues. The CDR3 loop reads CAWTSTGVEAFF. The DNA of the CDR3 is TGTGCCTGGACATCAACCGGGGTGGAAGCTTTCTTT.

This CDR3 is CASSLASGNEQFF. DNA of the CDR3: TGCGCCAGCAGCTTGGCTAGCGGGAATGAGCAGTTCTTC. This chain links TRBV5-1 with TRBJ2-1; 8 bases fit TRBD2. J gave up 7 bases and V 0 bases, and 0 bases lay outside the gene matches. The CDR3 spans 13 residues. In germline, CDR1 is SGHRS, CDR2 YFSETQ. Looking up the rest from reference TRBV5-1 and TRBJ2-1 gives the full variable domain: KAGVTQTPRYLIKTRGQQVTLSCSPISGHRSVSWYQQTPGQGLQFLFEYFSETQRNKGNFPGRFSGRQFSNSRSEMNVSTLELGDSALYLCASSLASGNEQFFGPGTRLTVL.

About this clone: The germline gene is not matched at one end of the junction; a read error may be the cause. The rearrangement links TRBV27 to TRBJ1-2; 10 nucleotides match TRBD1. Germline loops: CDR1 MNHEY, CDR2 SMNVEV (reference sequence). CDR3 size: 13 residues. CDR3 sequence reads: CASSSVPGQGWDF. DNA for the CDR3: TGTGCCAGCAGTTCCGTCCCGGGACAGGGGTGGGACTTC.

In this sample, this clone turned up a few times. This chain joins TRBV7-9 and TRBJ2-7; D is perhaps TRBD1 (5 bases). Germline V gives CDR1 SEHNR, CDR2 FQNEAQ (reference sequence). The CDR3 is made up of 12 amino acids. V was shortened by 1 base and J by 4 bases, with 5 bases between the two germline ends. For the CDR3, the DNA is TGTGCCAGCAGCTTAGGGACATACGAGCAGTACTTC. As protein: CASSLGTYEQYF.

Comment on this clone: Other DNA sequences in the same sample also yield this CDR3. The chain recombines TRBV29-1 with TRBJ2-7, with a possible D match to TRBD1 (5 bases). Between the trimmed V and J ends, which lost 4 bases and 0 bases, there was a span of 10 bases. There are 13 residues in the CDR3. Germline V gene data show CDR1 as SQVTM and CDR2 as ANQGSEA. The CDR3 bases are TGCAGCGTTGGCGGCGACAGCTCCTACGAGCAGTACTTC. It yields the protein CSVGGDSSYEQYF.

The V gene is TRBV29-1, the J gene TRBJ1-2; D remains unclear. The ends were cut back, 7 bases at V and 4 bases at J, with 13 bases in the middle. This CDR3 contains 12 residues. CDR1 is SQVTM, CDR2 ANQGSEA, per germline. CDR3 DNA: TGCAGCGCTCTCGACGGAACCTATGGCTACACCTTC. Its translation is CSALDGTYGYTF.